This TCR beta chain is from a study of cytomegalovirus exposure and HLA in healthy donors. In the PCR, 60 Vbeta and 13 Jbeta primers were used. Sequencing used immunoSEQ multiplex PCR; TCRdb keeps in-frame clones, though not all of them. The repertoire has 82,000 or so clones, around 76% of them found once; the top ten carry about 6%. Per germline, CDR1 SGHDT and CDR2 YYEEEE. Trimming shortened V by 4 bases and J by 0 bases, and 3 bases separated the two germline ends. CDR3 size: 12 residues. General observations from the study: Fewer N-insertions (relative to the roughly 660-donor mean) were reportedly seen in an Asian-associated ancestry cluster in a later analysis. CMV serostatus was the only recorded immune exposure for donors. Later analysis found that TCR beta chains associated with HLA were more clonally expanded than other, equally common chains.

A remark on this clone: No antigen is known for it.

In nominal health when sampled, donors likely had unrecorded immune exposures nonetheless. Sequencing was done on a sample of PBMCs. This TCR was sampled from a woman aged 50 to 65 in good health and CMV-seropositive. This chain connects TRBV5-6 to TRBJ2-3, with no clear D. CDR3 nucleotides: TGTGCCAGCAGCCCAAGCACAGATACGCAGTATTTT. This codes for CASSPSTDTQYF.